The T cell receptor beta chain described here comes from a study of immune evolution from preneoplasia to lung adenocarcinoma. General study results and limits: From normal lung to invasive adenocarcinoma, top clone frequencies appeared to decrease. Clonality was highest in normal lung, lower in later-stage lesions apparently.

Patient tissue came from resections in Japan or China, 2014–2017. Histologic diagnosis was independently verified by two lung pathologists. Libraries were prepared by immunoSEQ multiplex PCR; TCRdb keeps only in-frame clonotypes and omits some of them. The table lists some 10,000 clones, roughly three quarters of them singletons, with 25% to 35% in the top ten. The sample holds a few counts of this clone. Its antigen is unknown. The CDR3 covers 15 residues. Deletions cut 4 bases from V and 4 bases from J, with 14 bases between. Looked up from germline, CDR1 is SGHTS and CDR2 is YDEGEE. The source material was FFPE normal lung tissue adjacent to the tumor. This chain uses TRBV5-8 with TRBJ1-4, with a possible D match to TRBD1 (5 bases). The source of this sequence is a person in their 60s with lung adenocarcinoma. Some clones in this sample may be carry-over from other donors' samples. Here the CDR3 DNA reads TGTGCCAGCAGCACCCCGACAGAGATTAATGAAAAACTGTTTTTT. Residues: CASSTPTEINEKLFF.